This T cell receptor (beta chain) was sequenced for a study of OX40 agonist ivuxolimab in advanced cancers. Regarding the study in general: The costimulatory receptor OX40 (CD134) was targeted by ivuxolimab, a fully human IgG2 agonistic monoclonal antibody. The dose-escalation cohort was 82.7% male with a mean age of about 65 years, ranging from about 20 to 80. Intravenous ivuxolimab was administered to patients every 2 weeks at six dose levels: 0.01, 0.1, 0.3, 1.5, 3 and 10 mg/kg. The paper describes the monotherapy dose-escalation part (N of about 52 patients) of the phase I trial of ivuxolimab. Of the roughly 50 dose-escalation patients, hepatocellular carcinoma was present in roughly 19, melanoma in roughly 15, renal cell carcinoma in 9 and head and neck cancer in 9. Patients were allowed to have had prior anti-PD-1, anti-PD-L1 or anti-CTLA-4 therapy, and 40% of the dose-escalation patients had been treated with checkpoint inhibitors. Three dose-escalation patients achieved partial responses, one with hepatocellular carcinoma and two with cutaneous melanoma. The point of sequencing TCRbeta in the periphery was to test whether ivuxolimab changed TCR sequence diversity and drove clonal T-cell expansion.

General conclusions and limits of the study: Low levels of normalized T-cell clonal expansion were also shown by some nonresponding patients. After ivuxolimab, more expanded clones were found on average in CD8+ T cells than in CD4+ T cells. At doses from 0.1 to 3.0 mg/kg, clonal expansion was seen in both CD4+ and CD8+ blood T cells between baseline and week 6. Antigen specificity was not determined for the clonally expanded peripheral T cells. In the 0.1-3.0 mg/kg groups, partial responders had among the lowest normalized peripheral clonal expansion, particularly in CD8+ T cells.

V loses 4 bases, J loses 8 bases, and the germline ends lie 14 bases apart. The germline V gene (reference sequence) yields GTSNPN for CDR1 and SVGIG for CDR2. There are 13 amino acids in the CDR3, from cysteine to phenylalanine inclusive. The CDR3 DNA has 39 bases and is translated from base 1. Genomic DNA was extracted from sorted cells for sequencing of the TCRbeta CDR3 region. The immunoSEQ Assay was used for sequencing of TCRbeta CDR3 regions. Sourced from immuneACCESS, this table was stored by TCRdb with only in-frame sequences that have V and J called. A share of the clones is absent; for the studies checked, an unresolved V gene accounts for under half, and the remainder has no known explanation. Within this sample are 99,000 or so clones, with 85% to 95% of them counted one time only. The ten largest clones capture about 0.3% of the sample. The trial excluded patients who had a history of autoimmune disease or were on systemic immunosuppression. Peripheral blood for TCR sequencing was drawn from every dose cohort at baseline, at cycle 4 day 1 and at cycle 7 day 1. The samples were taken from a phase I, first-in-human, multicenter, open-label dose-escalation trial of ivuxolimab. The trial enrolled adults with locally advanced or metastatic head and neck squamous cell, hepatocellular, melanoma or renal cell carcinoma. Before TCR sequencing, CD4+ T cells and CD8+ T cells from peripheral blood were sorted into separate populations.

Of note for this clone: Its specific antigen is unknown. One base away there is no much larger clone; base qualities are not given.

Recombination linked TRBV30 to TRBJ1-4, with an unclear D gene assignment. This specimen was CD4+ or CD8+ T cells sorted from blood, taken in a trial of the OX40 agonist ivuxolimab. The TCR sequence derives from an adult with an advanced solid tumor such as melanoma, head and neck, liver or kidney cancer. The CDR3 reads CAWTGITGEKLFF. The DNA reads as follows: TGTGCCTGGACCGGGATTACTGGGGAAAAACTGTTTTTT.